What follows are 16 T cell receptor beta chains derived from one specimen sequenced in a study of shared clonotypes between healthy human individuals. Libraries were prepared by immunoSEQ multiplex PCR; TCRdb keeps only in-frame clonotypes and omits some of them. Among some 980,000 clones, 76% were seen once, and the ten largest hold approximately 1.5%. The sequencing input was memory CD4+ T cells sorted from blood. Subset specified: CD45RA-negative fraction. The receptors originated from a man younger than 35 in good health.

This chain joins TRBV11-2 and TRBJ2-7, with D hard to call. Germline CDR1 and CDR2: SGHAT and FQNNGV. The CDR3 covers 15 residues. Trimming shortened V by 1 base and J by 0 bases, and 10 bases separated the two germline ends. The CDR3, as DNA: TGTGCCAGCAGCTTAGGGCTAGTCGCCTCCTACGAGCAGTACTTC. Residues: CASSLGLVASYEQYF.

Points on this clone: A far larger clone is one base from this, pointing to a likely read error. Other nucleotide sequences in the sample specify the same CDR3. CDR3 residues: CASSWDTGELFF. Here the CDR3 DNA reads TGTGCCAGCAGTTGGGACACCGGGGAGCTGTTTTTT. The chain combines TRBV7-2 with TRBJ2-2; D not resolved. CDR1 SGHTA and CDR2 FQGNSA come from the germline V gene. The CDR3 contains 12 residues. Between the trimmed V and J ends, which lost 6 bases and 3 bases, there was a span of 5 bases.

The chain joins TRBV19 to TRBJ2-1, with D unresolved. This CDR3 is 14 amino acids long. V dropped 5 bases and J dropped 0 bases, with 8 bases sitting between them. Looked up from germline, CDR1 is LNHDA and CDR2 is SQIVND (reference sequence). This CDR3 reads CASSESSSYNEQFF. In nucleotides, the CDR3 is TGTGCCAGTAGTGAATCCTCCTCCTACAATGAGCAGTTCTTC.

V is TRBV7-8 and J is TRBJ1-1; D unresolved. The V end was cut by 5 bases, the J end by 2 bases, with 9 bases between. This CDR3 has 13 residues. Germline V gene sequence: CDR1 SGHVS, CDR2 FQNEAQ. This chain's CDR3 is CASSRRVNTEAFF. In DNA, the CDR3 is TGTGCCAGCAGCCGACGGGTAAACACTGAAGCTTTCTTT.

This chain connects TRBV10-3 to TRBJ1-5; D gene uncertain. The CDR3 is 13 amino acids. Germline V gives CDR1 ENHRY, CDR2 SYGVKD. V lost 1 base and J lost 5, with 6 bases in between. The CDR3 protein is CAISEFYDQPQHF. Here the CDR3 DNA reads TGTGCCATCAGTGAGTTTTATGATCAGCCCCAGCATTTT.

CDR3 region: CASESSGSDTQYF. DNA of the CDR3: TGTGCCAGCGAATCGTCGGGGTCAGATACGCAGTATTTT. The V call is TRBV28, the J call TRBJ2-3; the D gene is possibly TRBD2 (5 bases). Trimming took 8 bases from V and 4 from J, leaving 13 bases between them. Germline lookup yields CDR1 MDHEN and CDR2 SYDVKM. The CDR3 sequence is 13 residues long.

This clone showed up just once. The chain carries TRBV18 and TRBJ2-1; D is unresolved. The CDR3 is 14 amino acids. CDR1 and CDR2 from the germline V gene are KGHSH and LQKENI. Trimming removed 6 bases at V and 6 bases at J, with 15 bases between. The CDR3 nucleotides are TGTGCCAGCTCCCCTTCGGACCGATTCAATGAGCAGTTCTTC. Amino acids: CASSPSDRFNEQFF.

The V call is TRBV7-6, the J call TRBJ2-1; D perhaps matches TRBD1 (6 bases). From germline, CDR1 is SGHVS and CDR2 FNYEAQ. Trimming left V 5 bases short and J 4 bases short, with 15 bases between. The CDR3 sequence is 15 residues long. Here the CDR3 DNA reads TGTGCCAGCAGCCGCCGATTGGACAGTTACAATGAGCAGTTCTTC. Translating gives CASSRRLDSYNEQFF. Together with reference TRBV7-6 and TRBJ2-1, the CDR3 gives the full variable domain: GAGVSQSPRYKVTKRGQDVALRCDPISGHVSLYWYRQALGQGPEFLTYFNYEAQQDKSGLPNDRFSAERPEGSISTLTIQRTEQRDSAMYRCASSRRLDSYNEQFFGPGTRLTVL.

CDR3: CAWSVLRETQYF. In DNA, the CDR3 is TGTGCCTGGAGTGTGTTGAGGGAGACCCAGTACTTC. This sequence joins TRBV30 and TRBJ2-5; D is unresolved. Germline CDR1 and CDR2: GTSNPN and SVGIG (reference sequence). The ends were cut back, 0 bases at V and 5 bases at J, with 7 bases in the middle. The CDR3 runs 12 residues.

A few counts support this clone. The J gene is TRBJ2-5, the V gene TRBV19; TRBD1 aligns across 7 bases. CDR1 and CDR2 from the germline V gene are LNHDA and SQIVND (reference sequence). The CDR3 runs 15 residues. The trim removed 6 bases at V and 0 bases at J, leaving 7 bases unmatched. DNA of the CDR3: TGTGCCAGTAGCCTACTGACAGGGAACCAAGAGACCCAGTACTTC. Amino acids: CASSLLTGNQETQYF.

V and J are TRBV7-9 and TRBJ1-2, with D unclear. From germline, CDR1 is SEHNR and CDR2 FQNEAQ (reference sequence). The V and J ends lost 0 bases and 4 bases respectively, with 9 bases between them. The CDR3 extends over 14 amino acids. CDR3 coding DNA: TGTGCCAGCAGCTTAGCGGAGGGTAGCTATGGCTACACCTTC. Protein sequence: CASSLAEGSYGYTF. Variable domain in full (rest from reference TRBV7-9 and TRBJ1-2): DTGVSQNPRHKITKRGQNVTFRCDPISEHNRLYWYRQTLGQGPEFLTYFQNEAQLEKSRLLSDRFSAERPKGSFSTLEIQRTEQGDSAMYLCASSLAEGSYGYTFGSGTRLTVV.

The genes are TRBV6-4 and TRBJ2-3; TRBD2 matches 14 bases. After removal of 0 bases from V and 1 base from J, the junction contained 0 bases not matched to a gene. The germline V gene has CDR1 MRHNA and CDR2 SNTAGT. The CDR3 length is 17 residues. The CDR3 is CASSDSTSGGGTDTQYF. In DNA form, the CDR3 reads TGTGCCAGCAGTGACTCGACTAGCGGGGGGGGCACAGATACGCAGTATTTT.

The chain joins TRBV9 to TRBJ2-3, with D hard to call. Deletions cut 0 bases from V and 2 bases from J, with 10 bases between. The CDR3 runs to 15 residues. Germline loops: CDR1 SGDLS, CDR2 YYNGEE. CDR3 nucleotide sequence: TGTGCCAGCAGCGTAGCTTACGGTAACACAGATACGCAGTATTTT. It specifies CASSVAYGNTDTQYF.

This clone occurred once. The chain uses TRBV6-6 and TRBJ2-3, with a possible D match to TRBD2 (6 bases). The germline CDR1 and CDR2 sequences are MNHNY and SVGAGI (reference sequence). The germline V and J ends were trimmed by 5 bases and 1 base, with 10 bases remaining between them. The CDR3 covers 14 residues. CDR3 protein: CASSRVAGTDTQYF. The CDR3 DNA is TGTGCCAGCAGTCGGGTAGCGGGCACAGATACGCAGTATTTT.

CDR3 nucleotides: TGTGCCAGCAGTTACGACAGTGGGTCTGGAAACACCATATATTTT. This codes for CASSYDSGSGNTIYF. This chain connects TRBV6-6 to TRBJ1-3, with D perhaps TRBD1 (5 bases). The CDR3 totals 15 residues. The germline V and J ends were trimmed by 2 bases and 1 base, with 9 bases remaining between them. Germline V gene lookup returns CDR1 MNHNY and CDR2 SVGAGI (reference sequence).

CDR3 in amino acids: CASSSGLAGVSIQYF. The CDR3 nucleotides are TGTGCCAGCAGCTCGGGACTAGCGGGAGTGAGCATTCAGTACTTC. The rearrangement uses TRBV5-6 and TRBJ2-4, with 14 bases matching TRBD2. From germline, CDR1 is SGHDT and CDR2 YYEEEE. This CDR3 spans 15 amino acids. J lost 9 bases, V lost 3 bases, and 5 bases had no gene match.